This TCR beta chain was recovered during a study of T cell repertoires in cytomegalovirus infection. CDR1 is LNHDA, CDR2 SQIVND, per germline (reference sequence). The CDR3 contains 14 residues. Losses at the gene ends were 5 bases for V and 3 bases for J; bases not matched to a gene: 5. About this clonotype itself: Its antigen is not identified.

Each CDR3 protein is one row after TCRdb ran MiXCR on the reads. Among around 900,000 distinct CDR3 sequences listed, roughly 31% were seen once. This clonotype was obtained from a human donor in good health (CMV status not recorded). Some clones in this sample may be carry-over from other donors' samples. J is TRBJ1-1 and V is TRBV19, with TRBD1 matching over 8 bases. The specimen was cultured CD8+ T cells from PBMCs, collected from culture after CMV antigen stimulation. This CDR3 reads CASSGRTGYTEAFF. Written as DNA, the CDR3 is TGTGCCAGTAGTGGGAGGACAGGGTACACTGAAGCTTTCTTT.